This T cell receptor beta chain is drawn from a study of T cells in Graves' hyperthyroidism and ophthalmopathy (dated by TCRdb to the late 2010s). About the investigation overall: Peripheral blood was sampled at the time of initial diagnosis, prior to any treatment. A discovery cohort of 95 to 100 patients, approximately 44 with Graves' ophthalmopathy and 55 to 65 with stable Graves' hyperthyroidism, was used to find distinguishing TCR V-J signatures. Prospective prediction of ophthalmopathy was tested in an independent validation cohort of 18 to 20 hyperthyroidism patients and around 16 patients who later progressed to ophthalmopathy. The 100 or so discovery patients were divided at random into training and test sets in a 7:3 ratio. The study also compared thyroid tissue and blood T-cell repertoires from about six Graves' hyperthyroidism patients. Once sampling was done, hyperthyroidism patients were given methimazole at a starting dose of 30 mg daily, whereas ophthalmopathy patients were given high-dose intravenous methylprednisolone. According to the paper, TCR Vbeta CDR3 sequencing was carried out on about 140 peripheral blood samples, which came from 40 to 45 ophthalmopathy, 80 or so hyperthyroidism and roughly 17 progressor patients. What the authors observed across the whole study: Ophthalmopathy was separated from stable hyperthyroidism by a 13 V-J signature model, with roughly 88% sensitivity and about 81% specificity obtained in cross-validation and 80%/75% obtained in testing. Most expanded thyroid clonotypes (frequency above 0.001) were also found in blood, which suggests that blood repertoires may mirror thyroid immune responses. No statistical method was used to fix the sample size in advance, and group allocation was not hidden from the investigators. In validation, progression to ophthalmopathy was predicted by the model with approximately 67% sensitivity and roughly 76% specificity, a median of about 6.4 months before onset.

Graves' hyperthyroidism was defined as stable when no progression to ophthalmopathy occurred over 18 months of follow-up. Hyperthyroidism patients were aged 18 to 65 years and newly diagnosed, with disease duration of less than 2 months. Exclusion was applied to patients with uncontrolled infections, other autoimmune diseases, pregnancy or lactation. Diagnoses were established on the basis of clinical symptoms, serum thyroxine and TRAb, thyroid ultrasound, and orbital computed tomography. PBMCs were isolated from 8 to 10 ml of fresh peripheral blood by Ficoll-Paque density gradient centrifugation. Total RNA was extracted using Trizol reagent, and RNA quality was assessed on an Agilent 2100 Bioanalyzer. TCR beta CDR3 regions were amplified from RNA transcripts. The TCR CDR3 was subjected to a first round of RT-PCR using the HTBI primer set and the Qiagen OneStep RT-PCR kit. The libraries were constructed in a second round of multiplex PCR and then size-selected and purified. The libraries were sequenced on an Illumina HiSeq2000 using paired-end 100 bp reads. On the authors' methods: Raw data were processed with SOAPnuke, discarding reads with adapters, uncalled bases, mean Phred below 15, or no exact constant-primer or identifier match. High-quality paired reads were merged with COPE v1.2.5, and unique nucleotide sequences were defined as clonotypes. MiTCR v1.1 was used to align the clonotypes against IMGT TRBV, TRBD and TRBJ reference segments. Analysis was restricted to V-J combinations with a frequency above 0.0001, which covered over 98% of repertoires. The TCS score was defined as the ratio of F50 (clonal expansion) to E x V (chaos), calculated using BLOSUM62-based TCRdist between CDR3 peptides within each V-J. Welch's t-statistics and random forest reduced roughly 540 V-J features to around 14, which were used in a naive Bayes classifier (R e1071). The Morisita-Horn index was used to measure how similar the thyroid and blood repertoires were. In TCRdb, the public reads were trimmed at Q25 with fastp and aligned with MiXCR, with productive beta chains retained. Identical CDR3 protein sequences are pooled into one entry, listed with their most common genes and DNA. These V and J calls rely on TCRdb rather than the paper's analysis. The sample table shows 750,000 to 950,000 distinct CDR3 sequences, and roughly 40% are seen once. The ten largest clonotypes hold 8.9% of the sample.

This clonotype has ten or more counts. No antigen is known for it. No base qualities exist here, and no much larger clone lies one base off it. CDR1 and CDR2, per the germline V gene, are SQVTM and ANQGSEA. From the cysteine up to the phenylalanine, the CDR3 has a length of 10 residues. The only DNA kept is the CDR3, 30 bases in frame from the first base. The trim is 4 bases for V and 7 bases for J, with a gap of 7 bases between the germline ends. The receptor was derived from a man aged 18 to 30 with Graves' hyperthyroidism. Recombination connected TRBV29-1 to TRBJ1-2; too little of a D gene remains to name it. The specimen was blood. The CDR3 reads as follows: CSVGESGYTF. The nucleotide sequence is TGCAGCGTTGGCGAGTCTGGCTACACCTTC.